This T cell receptor beta chain originates from a study of T cell responses to AZD1222 COVID-19 vaccine (dated by TCRdb to the early 2020s). A note on the overall study: Because spike-specific TCR depth and breadth did not differ between the two schedules, AZD1222 recipients who got a second dose at roughly 4 weeks were pooled with those who got a second dose at roughly 12 weeks. TCR sequencing was performed for approximately 240 trial participants, of whom 200 to 210 were given two doses of AZD1222 and around 26 were given two doses of MenACWY control vaccine. Enrollment into the trials was organized by age into subgroups of 18-55, 56-69 and 70-plus years, and those subgroups contained about 160, 30 and 59 TCR-sequenced participants, respectively. On the study overall, not on this receptor specifically: After two AZD1222 doses, both the breadth and the depth of spike-specific TCRs were significantly higher than at day 0 and than in MenACWY recipients. The 56-69-year group was small, and its depth increase did not reach significance, likely because of low power. Reportedly, almost half of the unique spike-specific TCRs recognized epitopes lying outside the regions that are mutated in the B.1.351 and B.1.1.7 variants. Because no day 14 peak-response samples were available, the repertoires could be characterized only after the peak T cell response. Participants were mostly white British and included more females than males, and it was suggested by the authors that clonal diversity may have been underestimated. Only five to seven AZD1222 recipients were SARS-CoV-2 seropositive at baseline, limiting conclusions about previously exposed vaccinees. The vaccine-associated CD4 TCRs covered the entire spike protein, and the dominant responses fell in regions 160-218 and 743-854.

At the junction V is shortened by 3 bases and J by 4 bases, with 13 bases in between. Taken from cysteine to phenylalanine, the CDR3 has 16 residues. The DNA shown is the 48-base CDR3, in frame from base 1. For CDR1 and CDR2, the germline V gene lists KGHSH and LQKENI. The CDR3 regions of human TCRbeta chains were subjected to immunosequencing. For the original study's pipeline: TCRs in the repertoires were compared against a reference library of SARS-CoV-2-specific TCRs that had been generated with the MIRA antigen-specificity platform. Breadth meant the fraction of unique TCRs that were SARS-CoV-2-associated, whereas depth meant the fraction of total T cells that were SARS-CoV-2-associated. Using the MIRA data, each spike-specific TCR was assigned both to the spike region to which the TCR was reactive and to a CD4 or CD8 class. Log10-transformed breadth and depth values were compared by one-way ANOVA with Sidak's multiple comparisons tests. In its TCRdb copy, this immuneACCESS table keeps in-frame sequences only and misses some clones. Where compared with another copy, unresolved V genes explain less than half of these, and the others have no known cause. V and J calls and clone size are copied from that table; D and trimming were computed from the DNA. This sample holds 110,000 to 150,000 clones; about 94% were observed only once. The ten largest clones capture over 4% of the sample.

The meaning of the sample's time point label: baseline before first vaccination. Vaccinee samples were obtained from the UK trials COV001 and COV002, which included a single-blind randomized controlled phase 2/3 trial of AZD1222 (ChAdOx1 nCoV-19) in healthy adults. For TCRbeta chain sequencing, PBMC samples from trial participants were taken at day 0 and at day 28 after the second dose. A remark on this clone: Its antigen is not yet known. Per-base qualities were not stored, and no clone one base away is much larger.

Here the chain combines TRBV18 and TRBJ1-6; the D gene cannot be named for sure. The sample here was peripheral blood, taken on day 0 of AZD1222 vaccination. The sequence was obtained from an adult in good health. The CDR3 region reads CASSPVRTFYNSPLHF. The nucleotide sequence is given as TGTGCCAGCTCACCTGTCAGGACTTTTTATAATTCACCCCTCCACTTT.